The 22 T cell receptor beta chains below were found in one sample sequenced in a study of shared clonotypes between healthy human individuals. Measured with immunoSEQ multiplex PCR; TCRdb has only the in-frame clones, and not every one. The sample holds some 2.3 million clones, approximately 93% seen once. The sequenced sample was naive CD4+ T cells from PBMCs. Described subset: CD45RA+ positively selected. Every receptor here comes from a man aged 18 to 29 in good health. Some clones in this sample may be carry-over from other donors' samples.

The chain links TRBV28 to TRBJ2-5; tentatively, D is TRBD1 or TRBD2 (6 bases each). The ends were cut back, 8 bases at V and 4 bases at J, with 20 bases in the middle. CDR1 and CDR2 from the germline V gene are MDHEN and SYDVKM. The CDR3 has 15 residues. The DNA for the CDR3 is TGTGCCAGCTTGGTTTCGGGGGCTCGTGTAGAGACCCAGTACTTC. This encodes CASLVSGARVETQYF.

This rearrangement joins TRBV28 to TRBJ2-2; 8 nucleotides match TRBD1. There are 13 residues in the CDR3. Germline-derived CDR1 and CDR2 are MDHEN and SYDVKM. The V gene end was trimmed by 10 bases and the J gene end by 4 bases; junction bases not matched to a gene: 5. CDR3 sequence: CAIQGAGTGELFF. As DNA, the CDR3 is TGTGCCATCCAGGGGGCGGGCACCGGGGAGCTGTTTTTT. Drawing the rest from reference TRBV28 and TRBJ2-2, the complete variable domain is DVKVTQSSRYLVKRTGEKVFLECVQDMDHENMFWYRQDPGLGLRLIYFSYDVKMKEKGDIPEGYSVSREKKERFSLILESASTNQTSMYLCAIQGAGTGELFFGEGSRLTVL.

This sequence joins TRBV10-3 and TRBJ1-1; maybe TRBD1 (5 bases). This CDR3 comprises 16 residues. Between the trimmed V and J ends, which lost 0 bases and 3 bases, there was a span of 14 bases. CDR1 is ENHRY and CDR2 is SYGVKD in the germline V gene. DNA of the CDR3: TGTGCCATCAGTGAGTCCGGCGGGGAGGGGTACACTGAAGCTTTCTTT. This translates into CAISESGGEGYTEAFF.

The V gene is TRBV7-9, the J gene TRBJ2-3; 8 nucleotides align to TRBD2. V dropped 4 bases and J dropped 3; count of bases not matched to a gene: 6. This CDR3 comprises 15 residues. Germline CDR1 reads SEHNR; CDR2 reads FQNEAQ (reference sequence). This chain's CDR3 is CASSSRGRRTDTQYF. The CDR3 DNA follows: TGTGCCAGCAGCTCCCGCGGGAGGAGGACAGATACGCAGTATTTT. The full variable domain, its missing parts supplied by reference TRBV7-9 and TRBJ2-3, is DTGVSQNPRHKITKRGQNVTFRCDPISEHNRLYWYRQTLGQGPEFLTYFQNEAQLEKSRLLSDRFSAERPKGSFSTLEIQRTEQGDSAMYLCASSSRGRRTDTQYFGPGTRLTVL.

To note about this clone: The same CDR3 can be traced to other DNA sequences in this sample. The V gene is TRBV5-1, the J gene TRBJ1-5; D ambiguous. Germline CDR1 reads SGHRS; CDR2 reads YFSETQ. Trimming cost V 0 bases and J 2 bases, with 9 bases left between them. The CDR3 length is 15 residues. CDR3 DNA: TGCGCCAGCAGCTTGGGGGTCGGGGGCAATCAGCCCCAGCATTTT. It yields the protein CASSLGVGGNQPQHF.

The chain combines TRBV11-2 with TRBJ2-7; 8 bases fit TRBD2. V lost 6 bases and J lost 3; bases outside the gene matches: 10. The CDR3 totals 15 residues. CDR1 is SGHAT, CDR2 FQNNGV, per germline. CDR3 amino acids: CASRSPGLGIYEQYF. The CDR3 bases are TGTGCCAGCAGAAGCCCGGGACTAGGGATCTACGAGCAGTACTTC.

The chain links TRBV6-5 to TRBJ1-1; no firm D call. The CDR3 is 14 amino acids. Germline lookup yields CDR1 MNHEY and CDR2 SVGAGI. V was clipped by 6 bases and J by 1 base, with 12 bases between them. The CDR3 sequence: CASRNSLSNTEAFF. In DNA, the CDR3 is TGTGCCAGCAGGAACAGCCTCTCGAACACTGAAGCTTTCTTT.

V gene TRBV6-4 combines with J gene TRBJ1-5; possible D gene TRBD1, 5 bases. The germline V gene encodes CDR1 MRHNA and CDR2 SNTAGT. The length of the CDR3 is 19 residues. Trimming removed 0 bases at V and 0 bases at J, with 18 bases between. CDR3 region: CASSDSIPQQECSNQPQHF. DNA of the CDR3: TGTGCCAGCAGTGACTCGATTCCCCAACAGGAGTGTAGCAATCAGCCCCAGCATTTT.

The V call is TRBV5-1, the J call TRBJ2-5, with unresolved D. CDR1 is SGHRS, CDR2 YFSETQ, per germline. The ends were cut back, 3 bases at V and 3 bases at J, with 15 bases in the middle. The CDR3 covers 15 residues. CDR3 coding DNA: TGCGCCAGCAGCTCCATTGCCAGCTCAAAAGAGACCCAGTACTTC. This codes for CASSSIASSKETQYF.

This chain connects TRBV7-8 to TRBJ2-7; 8 nucleotides line up with TRBD1. The CDR3 is made up of 12 amino acids. Germline CDR1 is SGHVS and CDR2 is FQNEAQ. With V trimmed by 0 bases and J by 9 bases, 1 base remained unmatched. In nucleotides, the CDR3 is TGTGCCAGCAGCTTAGCAACAGGGGGGCAGTACTTC. Its protein is CASSLATGGQYF. Variable domain in full (rest from reference TRBV7-8 and TRBJ2-7): GAGVSQSPRYKVAKRGQDVALRCDPISGHVSLFWYQQALGQGPEFLTYFQNEAQLDKSGLPSDRFFAERPEGSVSTLKIQRTQQEDSAVYLCASSLATGGQYFGPGTRLTVT.

The rearrangement joins TRBV25-1 to TRBJ2-2; D call uncertain. The CDR3 is made up of 15 amino acids. Germline values: CDR1 MGHDK, CDR2 SYGVNS. The V end lost 2 bases, the J end lost 2 bases, and 9 bases lay between the germline ends. For the CDR3, the DNA is TGTGCCAGCAGTGAAGGTCAGGTTAACACCGGGGAGCTGTTTTTT. This gives the protein CASSEGQVNTGELFF.

V gene TRBV7-6 combines with J gene TRBJ2-3, with 12 bases lining up with TRBD2. Germline V gene data show CDR1 as SGHVS and CDR2 as FNYEAQ. The CDR3 length is 16 residues. V lost 5 bases, J lost 4 bases, and 7 bases stayed unmatched. This CDR3 is CASSTGLAGFSDTQYF. CDR3 sequence (DNA): TGTGCCAGCAGCACGGGACTAGCGGGTTTTTCAGATACGCAGTATTTT.

The chain couples TRBV11-1 to TRBJ2-5; TRBD1 agrees at 9 bases. V lost 4 bases to trimming and J lost 4 bases; unmatched junction nucleotides: 4. Germline-derived CDR1 and CDR2 are SGHAT and FQDESV (reference sequence). There are 14 residues in the CDR3. The CDR3 DNA reads as TGTGCCAGCAGCTCCACAGGGGGCGGAGAGACCCAGTACTTC. Its protein product is CASSSTGGGETQYF.

The chain uses TRBV7-9 and TRBJ1-2; D possibly corresponds to TRBD1 (5 bases). Germline CDR1 SEHNR, CDR2 FQNEAQ (reference sequence). This CDR3 spans 13 amino acids. V was pared by 6 bases and J by 4 bases, with 12 bases between. The CDR3 is CASSEGQTYGYTF. The CDR3, as DNA: TGTGCCAGCAGTGAGGGGCAGACCTATGGCTACACCTTC.

The chain recombines TRBV10-3 with TRBJ2-1; 9 bases match TRBD2. Per the germline V gene, CDR1 is ENHRY and CDR2 is SYGVKD. V dropped 3 bases and J dropped 12; count of bases not matched to a gene: 9. This CDR3 comprises 14 residues. CDR3 in amino acids: CAISDRTSDTWQFF. The CDR3 region has the DNA TGTGCCATCAGTGACAGGACTAGCGACACGTGGCAGTTCTTC.

Concerning this clone itself: Other DNA sequences in the same sample also yield this CDR3. V is TRBV6-5 and J is TRBJ1-3; D ambiguous. CDR1 MNHEY and CDR2 SVGAGI come from the germline V gene. Trimming left V 0 bases short and J 3 bases short, with 12 bases between. This CDR3 comprises 16 residues. The CDR3 nucleotides are TGTGCCAGCAGTTACTCGTCGGGCCGTAGTGGAAACACCATATATTTT. Amino acids: CASSYSSGRSGNTIYF.

The table lists this clone with a count of one. The chain employs TRBV10-3 and TRBJ2-1; D not certain. The germline V gene encodes CDR1 ENHRY and CDR2 SYGVKD. Trimming removed 3 bases at V and 9 bases at J, with 9 bases between. This CDR3 has 12 residues. This CDR3 is CAISELVGEQFF. In DNA form, the CDR3 reads TGTGCCATCAGTGAACTCGTTGGTGAGCAGTTCTTC.

The V call is TRBV19, the J call TRBJ1-5, with D unclear. The CDR3 is 14 amino acids. Germline lookup yields CDR1 LNHDA and CDR2 SQIVND (reference sequence). V was pared by 1 base and J by 4 bases, with 8 bases between. The CDR3 here is CASSIGGKNQPQHF. CDR3 bases: TGTGCCAGTAGTATAGGCGGGAAGAATCAGCCCCAGCATTTT.

The V gene is TRBV29-1, the J gene TRBJ2-2, with 11 positions matching TRBD2. The junction had 11 bases not matched to a gene; V was cut back by 4 bases and J by 4 bases. This CDR3 region has 17 residues. The germline gives CDR1 SQVTM, CDR2 ANQGSEA. CDR3 DNA: TGCAGCGTTGGAAGGGCGGGGGGACTAGCGGCCACCGGGGAGCTGTTTTTT. Translated: CSVGRAGGLAATGELFF.

This clone was seen once. Distinct nucleotide sequences in the sample also encode this CDR3. The V gene is TRBV11-3, the J gene TRBJ1-3; D is undetermined. Germline CDR1 SGHNT, CDR2 YENEEA. V was clipped by 4 bases and J by 4 bases, with 8 bases between them. There are 13 residues in the CDR3. This CDR3 reads CASSSSRGNTIYF. The CDR3 DNA is TGTGCCAGCAGCTCCAGCCGAGGAAACACCATATATTTT.

V and J are TRBV27 and TRBJ2-5, with D possibly being TRBD1 (5 bases). The CDR3 loop spans 14 amino acids. The germline CDR1 and CDR2 sequences are MNHEY and SMNVEV (reference sequence). Trimming pared 2 bases from V and 1 base from J, leaving 8 bases between. CDR3 protein: CASSLGDSQETQYF. As DNA, the CDR3 is TGTGCCAGCAGTTTAGGCGACAGCCAAGAGACCCAGTACTTC.

The gene calls are TRBV5-4 and TRBJ2-6; TRBD1 aligns across 7 bases. CDR1 and CDR2 (germline): SGHNT, YYREEE (reference sequence). The V and J ends lost 2 bases and 0 bases, in that order; junction bases with no gene match: 14. This CDR3 region has 20 residues. CDR3 residues: CASSFPFRGSLSSGANVLTF. The CDR3 coding sequence is TGTGCCAGCAGCTTCCCATTCAGGGGGAGCCTGAGCTCTGGGGCCAACGTCCTGACTTTC.